Presented here are 19 T cell receptor beta chains from one specimen sequenced in a study of shared clonotypes between healthy human individuals. Data came from immunoSEQ multiplex PCR; TCRdb stores just in-frame clones and leaves some out. The sample shows about 92,000 clones, approximately 51% of them seen only once. Sequencing input: PBMCs. These receptors originate from a woman aged 40 to 49 in good health. Some clones in this sample may be carry-over from other donors' samples.

CDR3 DNA sequence: TGTGCCTGGAGTGTACGACTAGGCACAGATACGCAGTATTTT. Amino acid sequence: CAWSVRLGTDTQYF. The V gene is TRBV30, the J gene TRBJ2-3, with a tentative D call TRBD2 (6 bases). Germline V CDR1 and CDR2: GTSNPN, SVGIG (reference sequence). V dropped 0 bases and J dropped 1 base, with 8 bases sitting between them. There are 14 residues in the CDR3. Using reference TRBV30 and TRBJ2-3 for the parts outside the CDR3, the full variable domain is SQTIHQWPATLVQPVGSPLSLECTVEGTSNPNLYWYRQAAGRGLQLLFYSVGIGQISSEVPQNLSASRPQDRQFILSSKKLLLSDSGFYLCAWSVRLGTDTQYFGPGTRLTVL.

This chain connects TRBV10-1 to TRBJ2-7, with TRBD1 matching 11 bases. CDR3 length equals 17 residues. CDR1 is WNHNN, CDR2 SYGVQD, per germline (reference sequence). Germline trimming cut 0 bases from V and 3 bases from J; bases unmatched to any gene: 7. The CDR3: CASSESSRDRGNYEQYF. The CDR3, as DNA: TGCGCCAGCAGTGAGTCCTCCCGGGACAGGGGGAACTACGAGCAGTACTTC.

The J gene is TRBJ2-3, the V gene TRBV9, with D hard to call. The CDR3 contains 14 residues. Germline loops: CDR1 SGDLS, CDR2 YYNGEE. V lost 4 bases to trimming and J lost 2 bases, with 11 bases between them. CDR3 region: CASSPGSNTDTQYF. The DNA of the CDR3 is TGTGCCAGCAGCCCCGGCTCCAACACAGATACGCAGTATTTT.

The gene calls are TRBV7-2 and TRBJ1-2, with 7 nucleotides matching TRBD1. From germline, CDR1 is SGHTA and CDR2 FQGNSA. V shed 2 bases, J shed 2 bases, and the junction held 8 bases outside the gene matches. The CDR3 spans 16 residues. This CDR3 is CASSLTHRGGNYGYTF. The CDR3 bases are TGTGCCAGCAGCTTAACCCACAGGGGTGGGAACTATGGCTACACCTTC.

At least ten counts were recorded for this clone. The chain carries TRBV29-1 and TRBJ1-2, with 9 positions matching TRBD1. The germline gives CDR1 SQVTM, CDR2 ANQGSEA. The CDR3 extends over 12 amino acids. CDR3 in DNA: TGCAGTGCCGACAGGGGGTTGAGAGGCTACACCTTC. The encoded protein is CSADRGLRGYTF.

A word on this clone: A far bigger clonotype differs at one base, so this is likely a read error. Other nucleotide sequences in the sample specify the same CDR3. The chain employs TRBV2 and TRBJ1-4, with TRBD1 as a possible D gene (5 bases). The CDR3 consists of 14 residues. The germline CDR1 and CDR2 sequences are SNHLY and FYNNEI. The CDR3 loop is CASSMEQGAEKLFF. Written as DNA, the CDR3 is TGTGCTAGCAGCATGGAGCAGGGTGCGGAAAAACTGTTTTTT.

This chain links TRBV9 with TRBJ1-5; the D gene is possibly TRBD1 (5 bases). The CDR3 is 15 amino acids. The V and J ends lost 0 bases and 2 bases respectively, with 9 bases between them. Per the germline V gene, CDR1 is SGDLS and CDR2 is YYNGEE. Written as DNA, the CDR3 is TGTGCCAGCAGCGTAGGTGGGGGAGGCAATCAGCCCCAGCATTTT. Amino acids: CASSVGGGGNQPQHF.

This clone was counted ten times or more. V and J are TRBV6-1 and TRBJ2-7; TRBD2 agrees at 7 bases. V shed 1 base and J 7 bases; nucleotides not matched to a gene: 7. The CDR3 is 14 residues long. Germline V gene lookup returns CDR1 MNHNS and CDR2 SASEGT. CDR3 coding DNA: TGTGCCAGCAGTGAAGTGGCGGGAGATGAAGAGCAGTACTTC. Its translation: CASSEVAGDEEQYF.

J is TRBJ2-3 and V is TRBV28; D unclear. The germline V gene has CDR1 MDHEN and CDR2 SYDVKM. The CDR3 consists of 11 residues. Trimming took off 10 bases at V and 5 bases at J, with 10 bases between the two ends. The CDR3 DNA is TGTGCCAACCCCTCTCAAGATACGCAGTATTTT. Translated, it gives CANPSQDTQYF.

This CDR3 is CALGADLSSGNTIYF. CDR3 DNA sequence: TGTGCCTTAGGGGCAGACCTGAGCTCTGGAAACACCATATATTTT. The rearrangement links TRBV30 to TRBJ1-3, with D maybe TRBD1 (5 bases). With 7 bases removed from V and 0 bases from J, the gap between germline ends came to 16 bases. The CDR3 is made up of 15 amino acids. The germline V gene has CDR1 GTSNPN and CDR2 SVGIG (reference sequence).

This clone is medium-sized by share. CDR3 protein: CASSEGTGEQYF. CDR3 in DNA: TGTGCCAGCAGTGAAGGGACAGGCGAGCAGTACTTC. The gene calls are TRBV2 and TRBJ2-7; TRBD1 aligns across 7 bases. Germline lookup yields CDR1 SNHLY and CDR2 FYNNEI. The V gene end was trimmed by 1 base and the J gene end by 6 bases; junction bases not matched to a gene: 0. The CDR3 loop spans 12 amino acids.

This clone was counted ten times or more. The junction departs from germline at one end; a sequencing error may be responsible. The V and J genes are TRBV7-7 and TRBJ1-1; D gene unclear. Germline loops: CDR1 SSHAT, CDR2 FNYEAQ (reference sequence). The CDR3 runs 13 residues. The CDR3 nucleotides are TGTGCTAGCAGCTTGGGCAGTAACACTGAAGCTTTCTTT. Its translation: CASSLGSNTEAFF.

J is TRBJ2-1 and V is TRBV29-1; TRBD2 is a possible D gene (6 bases). Germline V CDR1 and CDR2: SQVTM, ANQGSEA. Trimming pared 6 bases from V and 5 bases from J, leaving 20 bases between. The CDR3 consists of 15 residues. The CDR3 sequence is CSVAANGSSHNEQFF. As DNA, the CDR3 is TGCAGCGTGGCCGCTAACGGGAGTTCCCACAATGAGCAGTTCTTC.

Many counts were recorded for this clone. The CDR3 loop reads CAWNLQGASEDTQYF. CDR3 bases: TGTGCCTGGAACCTACAGGGGGCGTCGGAAGATACGCAGTATTTT. V is TRBV30 and J is TRBJ2-3, with TRBD1 matching 9 bases. CDR1 GTSNPN and CDR2 SVGIG come from the germline V gene (reference sequence). Unmatched junction bases numbered 10, after V lost 4 bases and J lost 5 bases. The CDR3 sequence is 15 residues long. Full variable domain (rest looked up from reference TRBV30 and TRBJ2-3): SQTIHQWPATLVQPVGSPLSLECTVEGTSNPNLYWYRQAAGRGLQLLFYSVGIGQISSEVPQNLSASRPQDRQFILSSKKLLLSDSGFYLCAWNLQGASEDTQYFGPGTRLTVL.

This clone was observed at least ten times. The genes are TRBV7-2 and TRBJ2-7; D possibly uses TRBD1 or TRBD2 (5 bases each). CDR3 length equals 14 residues. Germline V CDR1 and CDR2: SGHTA, FQGNSA. The V end was cut by 0 bases, the J end by 9 bases, with 15 bases between. This CDR3 is CASSLAVAERGQYF. The CDR3 region has the DNA TGTGCCAGCAGCTTAGCGGTCGCAGAGAGGGGGCAGTACTTC.

The V call is TRBV7-6, the J call TRBJ2-1, with 8 bases lining up with TRBD2. This CDR3 is 16 amino acids long. With 3 bases clipped from V and 7 bases from J, the junction kept 11 bases outside the gene matches. Germline V lookup: CDR1 SGHVS, CDR2 FNYEAQ. CDR3 sequence: CASSFRIAGPGNEQFF. The CDR3 DNA sequence: TGTGCCAGCAGCTTCCGAATAGCGGGACCCGGGAATGAGCAGTTCTTC.

Regarding this clone: A read error is possible here, since a much larger clone lies one base away. The chain is built from TRBV19 and TRBJ1-5, with a weak D call TRBD1 (5 bases). V was trimmed by 3 bases and J by 9 bases, leaving 12 bases between them. The CDR3 sequence is 13 residues long. Germline lookup yields CDR1 LNHDA and CDR2 SQIVND (reference sequence). In DNA form, the CDR3 reads TGTGCCAGTAGTATTACTCCGGGACGGCCCCAGCATTTT. It specifies CASSITPGRPQHF. The full variable domain, in which reference TRBV19 and TRBJ1-5 provide the parts outside the CDR3, is DGGITQSPKYLFRKEGQNVTLSCEQNLNHDAMYWYRQDPGQGLRLIYYSQIVNDFQKGDIAEGYSVSREKKESFPLTVTSAQKNPTAFYLCASSITPGRPQHFGDGTRLSIL.

This clone appeared a few times. J is TRBJ2-7 and V is TRBV5-1; D is unclear. This CDR3 contains 14 residues. V lost 3 bases, J lost 2 bases, and 12 bases lay in between. Germline CDR1 is SGHRS and CDR2 is YFSETQ. The CDR3 nucleotides read TGCGCCAGCAGCTCCCCCGTTGGGCCCTACGAGCAGTACTTC. Translating it yields CASSSPVGPYEQYF.

V and J are TRBV5-1 and TRBJ1-5; a weak D match, TRBD1 (6 bases). The V end lost 2 bases, the J end lost 5 bases, and 17 bases lay between the germline ends. The germline gives CDR1 SGHRS, CDR2 YFSETQ. The CDR3 sequence is 16 residues long. CDR3 residues: CASSFGLRGADQPQHF. The CDR3 DNA follows: TGCGCCAGCAGCTTCGGCCTACGGGGGGCGGATCAGCCCCAGCATTTT.